Below, 8 T cell receptor beta chains from the same sample are listed, as sequenced in a study of cytotoxic CD8 clonotypes in ibrutinib-treated CLL. Data came from immunoSEQ multiplex PCR; TCRdb stores just in-frame clones and leaves some out. The sample consists of tens of thousands of clones, roughly 77% of them appearing once. The specimen comprised PBMCs, sampled after 12 months of ibrutinib treatment. These receptor sequences come from a human donor with chronic lymphocytic leukemia.

The chain recombines TRBV11-2 with TRBJ2-7; D is undetermined. The germline V gene encodes CDR1 SGHAT and CDR2 FQNNGV. CDR3 length equals 14 residues. V lost 2 bases to trimming and J lost 1 base, with 9 bases between them. For the CDR3, the DNA is TGTGCCAGCAGCTTACGTTGGGATTCCTACGAGCAGTACTTC. It is translated as CASSLRWDSYEQYF. Based on the CDR3 plus reference TRBV11-2 and TRBJ2-7, the full variable domain is EAGVAQSPRYKIIEKRQSVAFWCNPISGHATLYWYQQILGQGPKLLIQFQNNGVVDDSQLPKDRFSAERLKGVDSTLKIQPAKLEDSAVYLCASSLRWDSYEQYFGPGTRLTVT.

V and J are TRBV7-3 and TRBJ2-1, with 12 bases lining up with TRBD2. The CDR3 has 15 amino acids. With 7 bases clipped from V and 4 bases from J, the junction kept 5 bases outside the gene matches. Germline V CDR1 and CDR2: SGHTA, FQGTGA. CDR3 coding DNA: TGTGCCAGCACCCCCGGACTAGCGGGGTACAATGAGCAGTTCTTC. It yields the protein CASTPGLAGYNEQFF.

This rearrangement joins TRBV5-1 to TRBJ2-2; 7 bases line up with TRBD2. CDR1 is SGHRS and CDR2 is YFSETQ in the germline V gene. The junction had 5 bases not matched to a gene; V was cut back by 3 bases and J by 0 bases. The CDR3 is 16 residues long. The CDR3 region is CASSSLASANTGELFF. The CDR3 coding sequence is TGCGCCAGCAGCTCACTAGCGTCGGCGAACACCGGGGAGCTGTTTTTT.

There are many counts of this clone. The V gene is TRBV7-6, the J gene TRBJ1-3; maybe TRBD1 (5 bases). Germline V gene data show CDR1 as SGHVS and CDR2 as FNYEAQ. This CDR3 region has 15 residues. The germline V and J ends were trimmed by 5 bases and 8 bases, with 19 bases remaining between them. CDR3 residues: CASSPTGGTTDTIYF. Here the CDR3 DNA reads TGTGCCAGCAGCCCTACCGGGGGTACAACGGACACCATATATTTT.

V and J are TRBV18 and TRBJ2-6, with a tentative D call TRBD2 (6 bases). The CDR3 spans 15 residues. The ends were cut back, 4 bases at V and 0 bases at J, with 7 bases in the middle. Germline CDR1 and CDR2: KGHSH and LQKENI. The CDR3 loop reads CASSHGGSGANVLTF. Here the CDR3 DNA reads TGTGCCAGCTCACACGGGGGCTCTGGGGCCAACGTCCTGACTTTC.

The gene calls are TRBV19 and TRBJ2-5; D might be TRBD2 (6 bases). Germline V gene data show CDR1 as LNHDA and CDR2 as SQIVND (reference sequence). The germline V and J ends were trimmed by 5 bases and 5 bases, with 12 bases remaining between them. The CDR3 has 13 amino acids. The CDR3 DNA reads as TGTGCCAGTAGTTCCGGACGGGGGGAGACCCAGTACTTC. It specifies CASSSGRGETQYF.

This clone appeared a single time. The V call is TRBV11-3, the J call TRBJ2-7, with D perhaps TRBD1 (6 bases). Per the germline V gene, CDR1 is SGHNT and CDR2 is YENEEA. Trimming took 1 base from V and 3 from J, leaving 7 bases between them. CDR3 length: 13 amino acids. The CDR3 nucleotides are TGTGCCAGCAGCTTAGGGGGACACTACGAGCAGTACTTC. Encoded protein: CASSLGGHYEQYF. The full variable domain, with the rest looked up from reference TRBV11-3 and TRBJ2-7, is EAGVVQSPRYKIIEKKQPVAFWCNPISGHNTLYWYLQNLGQGPELLIRYENEEAVDDSQLPKDRFSAERLKGVDSTLKIQPAELGDSAVYLCASSLGGHYEQYFGPGTRLTVT.

The chain couples TRBV10-3 to TRBJ1-2; a weak D match, TRBD1 (5 bases). This CDR3 is 14 amino acids long. The germline V gene encodes CDR1 ENHRY and CDR2 SYGVKD. The V end was cut by 0 bases, the J end by 7 bases, with 12 bases between. Here the CDR3 DNA reads TGTGCCATCAGTGAGTCGGTAGGGGAACGTGGCTACACCTTC. Amino acids: CAISESVGERGYTF.